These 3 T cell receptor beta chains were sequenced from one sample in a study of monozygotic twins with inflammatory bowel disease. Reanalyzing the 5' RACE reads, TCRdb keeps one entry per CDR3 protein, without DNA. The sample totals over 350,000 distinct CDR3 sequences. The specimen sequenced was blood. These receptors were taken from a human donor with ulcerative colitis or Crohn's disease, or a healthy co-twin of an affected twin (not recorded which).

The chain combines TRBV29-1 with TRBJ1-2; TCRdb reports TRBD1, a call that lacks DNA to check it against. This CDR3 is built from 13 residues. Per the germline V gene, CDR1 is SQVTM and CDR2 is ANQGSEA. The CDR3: CSVEEDRSYGYTF.

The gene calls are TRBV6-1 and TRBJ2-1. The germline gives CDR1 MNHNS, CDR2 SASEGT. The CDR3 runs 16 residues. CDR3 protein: CASSEEVGASYNEQFF.

The CDR3: CASSLMGLGTEQFF. The chain recombines TRBV27 with TRBJ2-1; absent DNA, TCRdb's TRBD2 call cannot be checked. CDR1 is MNHEY, CDR2 SMNVEV, per germline (reference sequence). The CDR3 totals 14 residues.